The rows below give T cell receptor beta chains drawn from one sample of a study of blood T cell repertoires in COVID-19. Assay used: immunoSEQ multiplex PCR; TCRdb lists only in-frame clones, some missing. The profile shows some 370,000 clones, around 86% of them singletons. The sample comprised PBMCs or T cells enriched from blood (not recorded which). The receptors were sampled from a woman aged 50 to 60 who had recovered from COVID-19. Each CDR3 is given with its conserved first and last residue. A D gene is named only where the DNA matches it firmly. Clone sizes are given selectively: once, few, many, or a class where the clone is expanded.

>.|TRBJ1-4|.|TRBV19
CASRRGGIRSATNEKLFF
TGTGCCAGTAGACGGGGAGGGATAAGGTCTGCAACTAATGAAAAACTGTTTTTT
>TRBD1|TRBJ2-2|.|TRBV7-2
CASSWDRGNTGELFF
TGTGCCAGCAGCTGGGACAGGGGGAACACCGGGGAGCTGTTTTTT
>.|TRBJ1-2|once|TRBV9
CASSGDKPSNYGYTF
TGTGCCAGCAGCGGGGACAAGCCTTCTAACTATGGCTACACCTTC
>TRBD1|TRBJ1-5|.|TRBV7-2
CASSKTGGRLPQHF
TGTGCCAGCAGCAAAACAGGGGGGCGTTTACCCCAGCATTTT
>.|TRBJ1-1|.|TRBV6-5
CASKGGEAEAFF
TGTGCCAGCAAAGGGGGGGAGGCTGAAGCTTTCTTT
>.|TRBJ1-3|once|TRBV3-1/TRBV3-2
CASSPRDLSSGNTIYF
TGTGCCAGCAGCCCCAGGGATCTAAGCTCTGGAAACACCATATATTTT
>.|TRBJ1-1|.|TRBV18
CASSLSRGGNTEAFF
TGTGCCAGCTCACTCTCCCGGGGGGGGAACACTGAAGCTTTCTTT
>.|TRBJ1-5|.|TRBV7-2
CASSLGGSSNQPQHF
TGTGCCAGCAGCTTAGGAGGCAGTAGCAATCAGCCCCAGCATTTT
>.|TRBJ1-1|few|TRBV28
CASRPQRGGEAFF
TGTGCCAGCAGGCCCCAAAGGGGGGGCGAAGCTTTCTTT
>.|TRBJ2-4|.|TRBV5-4
CASSLGTLAKNIQYF
TGTGCCAGCAGCTTGGGGACTCTAGCCAAAAACATTCAGTACTTC